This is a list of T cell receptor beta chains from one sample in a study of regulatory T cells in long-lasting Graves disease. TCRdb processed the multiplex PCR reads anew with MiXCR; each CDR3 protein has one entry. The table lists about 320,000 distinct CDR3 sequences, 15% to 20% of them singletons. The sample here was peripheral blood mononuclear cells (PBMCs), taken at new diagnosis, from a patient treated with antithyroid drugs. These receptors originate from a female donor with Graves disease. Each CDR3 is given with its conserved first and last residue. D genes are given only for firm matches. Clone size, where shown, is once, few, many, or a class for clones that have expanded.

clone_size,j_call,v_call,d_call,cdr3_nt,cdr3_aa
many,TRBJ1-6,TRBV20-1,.,TGCAGTGCTAGAGTTGTCGGCAAGAGCTCCTATAATTCACCCCTCCACTTT,CSARVVGKSSYNSPLHF
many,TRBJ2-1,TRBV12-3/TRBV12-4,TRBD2,TGTGCCATCGGGGGGGCCCCCAGCTCCTACAATGAGCAGTTCTTC,CAIGGAPSSYNEQFF
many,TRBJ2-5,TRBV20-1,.,TGCAGTGCACGGTGGCTGGGCGAGACCCAGTACTTC,CSARWLGETQYF
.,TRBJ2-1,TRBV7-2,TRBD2,TGTGCCAGCAGCCTACTAGCGGGAGCCAACAATGAGCAGTTCTTC,CASSLLAGANNEQFF
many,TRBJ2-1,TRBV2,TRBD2,TGTGCCAGCAGTGAAGCGGGTCGGACTAGCGGGGACAATGAGCAGTTCTTC,CASSEAGRTSGDNEQFF
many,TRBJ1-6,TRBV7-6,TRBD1,TGTGCCAGCAGCTTAGCTGGGACAGAAAATTCACCCCTCCACTTT,CASSLAGTENSPLHF
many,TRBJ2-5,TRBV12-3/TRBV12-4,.,TGTGCCAGCAGTTTAAACAGATACCAAGAGACCCAGTACTTC,CASSLNRYQETQYF
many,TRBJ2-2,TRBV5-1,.,TGCGCCAGCAGCTTGGGACACTTGAACACCGGGGAGCTGTTTTTT,CASSLGHLNTGELFF
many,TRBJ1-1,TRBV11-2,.,TGTGCCAGCCACGGGCCGGGGCCGAACACTGAAGCTTTCTTT,CASHGPGPNTEAFF
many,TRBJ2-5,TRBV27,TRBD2,TGTGCCAGCAGTACCGGACTAGAGTACCAAGAGACCCAGTACTTC,CASSTGLEYQETQYF
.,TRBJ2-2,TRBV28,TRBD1,TGTGCCAGCATCGACAGGGGGGCCCCTGGGACAGCGCGCGCCGGGGAGCTGTTTTTT,CASIDRGAPGTARAGELFF
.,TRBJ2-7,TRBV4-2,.,TGTGCCAGCAGCCAAGAATTTACGGGCGGTCAGCTAGTGGGCGAATACGAGCAGTACTTC,CASSQEFTGGQLVGEYEQYF
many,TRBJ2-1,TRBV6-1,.,TGTGCCAGCAGTCTCACCGTTCGGGATGAGCAGTTCTTC,CASSLTVRDEQFF
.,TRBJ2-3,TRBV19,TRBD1,TGTGCCAGTAGTACCCAAAGGACAGGCGATACGCAGTATTTT,CASSTQRTGDTQYF
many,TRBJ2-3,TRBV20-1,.,TGCAGTGCTGCTTTTGTGAGCGGCACAGATACGCAGTATTTT,CSAAFVSGTDTQYF
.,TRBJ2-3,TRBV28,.,TGTGCCAGCAGTACCTTAGGCGGAAAGACAGATACGCAGTATTTT,CASSTLGGKTDTQYF
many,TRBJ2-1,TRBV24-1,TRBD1,TGTGCCACCAGTGACTTAGGACAGGGAGAGAATGAGCAGTTCTTC,CATSDLGQGENEQFF
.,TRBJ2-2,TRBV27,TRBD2,TGTGCCAGCAGCAGGAGCGGGAGATCGTACACCGGGGAGCTGTTTTTT,CASSRSGRSYTGELFF
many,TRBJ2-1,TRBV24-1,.,TGTGCCACCAGTGATTTTCGGGTCGATGAGCAGTTCTTC,CATSDFRVDEQFF
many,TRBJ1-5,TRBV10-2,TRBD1,TGCGCCAGCAGTCTGGACAGGGTCAATCAGCCCCAGCATTTT,CASSLDRVNQPQHF
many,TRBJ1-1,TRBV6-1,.,TGTGCCAGCATCCGGCAGGGGAACACTGAAGCTTTCTTT,CASIRQGNTEAFF
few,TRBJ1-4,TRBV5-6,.,TGTGCCAGCAACCCTACAGGGAATGAAAAACTGTTTTTT,CASNPTGNEKLFF
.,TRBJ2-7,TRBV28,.,TGTGCCAGCAGCTTCTACGGGGCCCGTACCTACGAGCAGTACTTC,CASSFYGARTYEQYF
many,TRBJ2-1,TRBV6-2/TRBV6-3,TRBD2,TGTGCCAGCAGTCTAGCGGAAAACTCCTACAATGAGCAGTTCTTC,CASSLAENSYNEQFF
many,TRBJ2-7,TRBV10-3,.,TGTGCCATCAGTGAGTCGACCGAGGTCGACTACGAGCAGTACTTC,CAISESTEVDYEQYF
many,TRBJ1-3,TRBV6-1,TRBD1,TGTGCCAGCAGTCTGGGCAGGGGGCTCGGAAACACCATATATTTT,CASSLGRGLGNTIYF
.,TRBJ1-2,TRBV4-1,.,TGCGCCAGCAGCCAAAGGCCAGGGGATGGCTACACCTTC,CASSQRPGDGYTF
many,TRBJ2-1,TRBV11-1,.,TGTGCCAGCAGCATCCCCGGGGGAGCGGACTACAATGAGCAGTTCTTC,CASSIPGGADYNEQFF
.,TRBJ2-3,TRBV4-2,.,TGTGCCAGCAGCCGGGCTTTTGGCGCAGATACGCAGTATTTT,CASSRAFGADTQYF
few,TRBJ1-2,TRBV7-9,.,TGTGCCAGCAGCTTAATGGGCTATGGCTACACCTTC,CASSLMGYGYTF
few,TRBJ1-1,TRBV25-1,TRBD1,TGTGCCAGCAGTGAACGGGACAGGGTAGGGACTGAAGCTTTCTTT,CASSERDRVGTEAFF